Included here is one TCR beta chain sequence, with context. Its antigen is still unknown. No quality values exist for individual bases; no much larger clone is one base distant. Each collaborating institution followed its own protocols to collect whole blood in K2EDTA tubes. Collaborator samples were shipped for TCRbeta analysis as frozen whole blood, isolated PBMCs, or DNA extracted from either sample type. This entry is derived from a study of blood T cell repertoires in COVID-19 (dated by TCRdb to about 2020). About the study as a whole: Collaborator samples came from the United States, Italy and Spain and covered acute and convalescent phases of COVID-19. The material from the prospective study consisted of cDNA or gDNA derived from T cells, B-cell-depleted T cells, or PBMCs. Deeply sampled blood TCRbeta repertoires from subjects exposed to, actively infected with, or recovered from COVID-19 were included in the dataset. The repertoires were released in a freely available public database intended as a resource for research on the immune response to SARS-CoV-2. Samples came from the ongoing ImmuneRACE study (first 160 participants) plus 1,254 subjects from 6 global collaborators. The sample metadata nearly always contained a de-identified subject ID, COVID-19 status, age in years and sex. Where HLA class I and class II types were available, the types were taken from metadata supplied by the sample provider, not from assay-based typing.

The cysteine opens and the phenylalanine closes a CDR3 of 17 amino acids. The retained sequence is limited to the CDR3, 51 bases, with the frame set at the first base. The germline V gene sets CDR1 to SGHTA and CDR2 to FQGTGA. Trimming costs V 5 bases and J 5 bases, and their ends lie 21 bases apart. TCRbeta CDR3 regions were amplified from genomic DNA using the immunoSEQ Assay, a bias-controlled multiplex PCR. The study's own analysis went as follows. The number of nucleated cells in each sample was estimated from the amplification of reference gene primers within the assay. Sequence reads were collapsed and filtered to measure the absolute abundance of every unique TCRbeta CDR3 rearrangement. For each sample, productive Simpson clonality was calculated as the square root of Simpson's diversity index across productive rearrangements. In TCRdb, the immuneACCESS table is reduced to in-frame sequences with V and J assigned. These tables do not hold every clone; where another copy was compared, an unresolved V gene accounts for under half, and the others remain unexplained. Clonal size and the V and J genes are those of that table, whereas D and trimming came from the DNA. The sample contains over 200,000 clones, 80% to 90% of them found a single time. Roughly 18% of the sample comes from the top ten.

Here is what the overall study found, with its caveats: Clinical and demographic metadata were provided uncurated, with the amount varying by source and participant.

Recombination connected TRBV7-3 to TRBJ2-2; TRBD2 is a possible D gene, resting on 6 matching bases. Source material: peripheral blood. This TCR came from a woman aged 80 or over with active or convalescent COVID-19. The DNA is TGTGCCAGCAGCGGAGTACTGGGGGGTCTAAGAACCGGGGAGCTGTTTTTT. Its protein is CASSGVLGGLRTGELFF.